This entry features one TCR beta chain sequence. Antigen unknown. This specimen comes from a study of OX40 agonist ivuxolimab in advanced cancers. In the study overall: Past anti-PD-1, anti-PD-L1 or anti-CTLA-4 therapy was accepted, and approximately 40% had received some.

Study-wide findings and caveats: Compared with others, partial responders at 0.1-3.0 mg/kg displayed clonal expansion among the lowest. At doses 0.1 to 3.0 mg/kg, CD4+ and CD8+ clones expanded.

TCRdb's copy holds only in-frame clones and misses some; the assay was immunoSEQ multiplex PCR. Of tens of thousands of clones in the sample, 89% were seen once. V was clipped by 7 bases and J by 6 bases, with 16 bases between them. Germline V gene sequence: CDR1 SEHNR, CDR2 FQNEAQ (reference sequence). The CDR3 runs 13 residues. This TCR derives from an adult with an advanced solid tumor such as melanoma, head and neck, liver or kidney cancer. Material: CD4+ or CD8+ T cells sorted from blood, obtained in a trial of the OX40 agonist ivuxolimab. The chain combines TRBV7-9 with TRBJ2-7; D is possibly TRBD1 or TRBD2 (6 bases each). The CDR3 nucleotides are TGTGCCAGCACTAGGGGGGAGGCGGGCGAGCAGTACTTC. This translates into CASTRGEAGEQYF.